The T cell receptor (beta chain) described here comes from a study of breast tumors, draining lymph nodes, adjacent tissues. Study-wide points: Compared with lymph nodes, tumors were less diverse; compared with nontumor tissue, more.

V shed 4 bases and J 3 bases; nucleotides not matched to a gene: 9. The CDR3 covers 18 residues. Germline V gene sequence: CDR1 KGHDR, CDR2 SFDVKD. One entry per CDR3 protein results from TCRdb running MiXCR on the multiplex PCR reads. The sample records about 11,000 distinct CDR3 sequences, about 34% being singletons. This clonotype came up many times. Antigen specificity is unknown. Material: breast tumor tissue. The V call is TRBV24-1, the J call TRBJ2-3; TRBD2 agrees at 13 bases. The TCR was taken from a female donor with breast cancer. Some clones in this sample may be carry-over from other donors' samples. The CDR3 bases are TGTGCCACCAGTGACCCGTCCACTAGCGGGAGGGCGACAGATACGCAGTATTTT. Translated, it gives CATSDPSTSGRATDTQYF.